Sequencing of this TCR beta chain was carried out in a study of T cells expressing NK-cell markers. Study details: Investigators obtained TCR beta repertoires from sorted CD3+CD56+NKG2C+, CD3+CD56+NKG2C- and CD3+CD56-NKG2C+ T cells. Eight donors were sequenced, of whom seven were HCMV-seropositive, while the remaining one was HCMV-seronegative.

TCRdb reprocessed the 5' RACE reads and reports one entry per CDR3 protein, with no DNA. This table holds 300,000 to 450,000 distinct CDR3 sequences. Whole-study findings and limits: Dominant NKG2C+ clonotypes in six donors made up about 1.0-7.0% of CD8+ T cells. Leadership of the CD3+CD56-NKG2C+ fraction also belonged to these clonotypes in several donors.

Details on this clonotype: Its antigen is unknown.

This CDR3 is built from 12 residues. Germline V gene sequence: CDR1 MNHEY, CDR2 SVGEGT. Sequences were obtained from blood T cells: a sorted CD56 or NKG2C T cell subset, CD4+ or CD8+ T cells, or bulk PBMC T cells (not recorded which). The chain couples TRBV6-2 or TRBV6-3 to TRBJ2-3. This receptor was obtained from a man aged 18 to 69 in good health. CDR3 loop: CASSQATHTQYF.